This T cell receptor beta chain was retrieved from a study of cytomegalovirus exposure and HLA in healthy donors (TCRdb year 2017). Concerning the study at large: According to an earlier analysis of around 600 of the donors, some 180 million T cells yielded roughly 110 million unique TCR beta sequences and approximately 300 Gb of sequence data. A later genetic analysis took genome-wide SNP genotypes for about 55% of the 666 donors and used that subset as a discovery cohort. The later analysis used no new phenotypic data to find candidate immune exposures, relying instead on TCR beta sequences and their occurrence across donors. HLA typing covered class I and class II loci at four-digit resolution. An early release that covered some 630 HLA-typed donors contained approximately 320 gigabases of sequencing data and 75 million to 100 million unique TCR sequences. To decide whether each TCR beta V gene segment behaved as functional or pseudogenic, an earlier analysis of 587 of the donors relied on high-throughput TCR beta sequencing. Among 300 to 500 genotyped donors of the cohort, an average of around 250,000 unique TCR beta nucleotide sequences was sequenced per donor, of which about 18% were non-productive. Of the roughly 400 genotyped donors, less than 90% were placed in the genetic ancestry cluster associated with self-reported Caucasian donors. Every discovery cohort repertoire had been produced on one sequencing platform. Several DR-DQ haplotypes were handled as single units for association and clustering because linkage in the cohort was strong. To study patterns of TCR occurrence, a later analysis re-analyzed previously published TCR beta repertoires from 500 to 850 donors and added high-resolution HLA genotyping. The T cell repertoires of several hundred subjects were profiled by immunosequencing and related to cytomegalovirus serostatus. The number of typed donors differed by locus: roughly 629-630 for A, B, C, DRB1 and DQB1; 522 for DQA1; approximately 600 for DPA1; and some 470 for DPB1. The study combined high-throughput TCR immunosequencing, statistical association of individual TCRs with disease status, and machine learning to predict cytomegalovirus infection status. The aim of the study was to test whether cataloging public T cell receptors could identify signatures of past pathogen exposure. Along with the approximately 700-subject first cohort, a separate validation cohort of over a hundred different subjects was used. Donor age, sex, ethnicity and CMV serostatus were compiled alongside the repertoire data.

Of note for this clone: This receptor's antigen is unknown. The input lacks base qualities; no much larger clone sits a single base away.

The cohort was made up of 650 to 700 healthy bone marrow donors. Cohort members were all nominally healthy when sampled, although unrecorded immune exposures were likely present. The donor was CMV seronegative and belonged to the group of 350 to 400 seronegative cohort members. A peripheral blood sample was provided by each donor, and peripheral blood mononuclear cells were used for TCR beta sequencing. Genomic DNA was extracted from the blood cell samples with the Qiagen DNeasy Blood Extraction Kit. Library creation used the immunoSEQ multiplex PCR assay. The multiplex PCR relied on a mix of 60 forward primers for TCR Vbeta segments and 13 reverse primers for TCR Jbeta segments. Amplification of the CDR3 region of rearranged TCR beta genes was performed with a multiplex PCR assay on genomic DNA. The amplified TCR beta libraries were sequenced on the Illumina HiSeq System as 87-base-pair reads. As for the original processing: In a later analysis, about 80 million unique TCR beta chains were counted across the roughly 670 repertoires, and about 10 million of these chains were shared by at least two donors. Raw reads were error-corrected and collapsed into unique sequences with a nearest-neighbor algorithm that merged closely related sequences to remove PCR and sequencing errors. Alignment of CDR3 sequences to IMGT reference sequences was used to assign V, D and J gene segments. Each retained sequence needed at least a six-nucleotide match to both a V gene segment and a J gene segment. A rearrangement counted as productive if the CDR3 had no stop codons and remained in frame with V and J, and every other rearrangement counted as non-productive. CDR3 was defined according to IMGT convention as the region running from the second conserved V-encoded cysteine to the conserved J-encoded phenylalanine. The earlier analysis of some 600 of the donors excluded sequences that lacked an unambiguous match to a single V gene segment. An earlier analysis of about 590 of the donors classified V segments as functional when productive rearrangements were above 56.7% and as segregating when the standard deviation between donors was above 5%. A statistical classification framework was developed to diagnose cytomegalovirus status using the catalog of TCR beta chain sequences. A later analysis assigned V and J genes by comparing TCR nucleotide sequences with IMGT/GENE-DB human TR gene sequences. The TCRdist pipeline was used in a later analysis to assign CDR3 sequences and most-parsimonious VDJ recombination scenarios. In a later analysis, each TCR beta chain was defined by its CDR3 amino acid sequence together with its V-gene family, and reads lacking a unique V-gene family were excluded. To address suspected cross-contamination and a sequencing artifact, a later analysis removed a few hundred highly shared, low-generation-probability nucleotide sequences. In a later analysis, a clonal expansion index was calculated for each public chain from normalized within-repertoire ranks of inferred template counts. In a later analysis, generation probabilities were computed with a VDJ recombination model fitted to out-of-frame rearrangements, and the resulting probabilities were checked against IGoR. In a later analysis, hypergeometric tests were used to score TCR-TCR, TCR-HLA and TCR-CMV co-occurrence, with a repertoire-size bias correction applied to TCR pairs. To estimate false discovery rates, a later analysis permuted the HLA or CMV assignments 20 times. In a later analysis, co-occurring TCRs were grouped using DBSCAN, with TCRdist sequence similarity added in when clustering inside HLA-allele-positive subsets. For co-occurrence clustering, repertoires with fewer than 30,000 or more than 120,000 public chains were excluded, along with five or six repertoires with anomalous nucleotide sharing. In its TCRdb copy, this immuneACCESS table keeps in-frame sequences only and misses some clones. Where compared with another copy, unresolved V genes explain less than half of these, and the others have no known cause. Clone size and V and J calls were adopted from that table, with D and trimming inferred from the DNA. The sample table records 130,000 or so clones; 60% to 80% of these occur just once. The top ten clonotypes cover 1.1% of the sample.

CDR1 and CDR2, per the germline V gene, are SGDLS and YYNGEE. Measured from the cysteine to the phenylalanine, the CDR3 is 14 residues long. The entry retains the CDR3 DNA only, 42 bases that are in frame from base 1. V and J lose 4 bases and 0 bases, and a span of 11 bases separates them. Overall study outcomes, separate from this receptor: A later analysis reported that several top co-occurrence clusters appeared linked to parvovirus B19, influenza, CMV and Epstein-Barr virus. In the study, around 150 TCR beta chains were listed as associated with cytomegalovirus. A later genetic analysis reported fewer N-insertions in productive TCRs among donors in an Asian-associated ancestry cluster than the approximately 700-donor mean. A group of highly shared sequence variants was considered likely to be a technical artifact of the sequencing pipeline. A later analysis associated around 16,000 TCR beta sequences with specific HLA alleles at a false discovery rate of 0.05. Immune exposure information for the cohort was limited to CMV serostatus. Correlated functional status among segregating V segments might reflect linkage disequilibrium, but an unknown experimental factor could not be ruled out. The 87-base-pair reads could not distinguish some IMGT-functional V segments, including TRBV6-2 and TRBV6-3, so those segments were excluded. The earlier analysis of 450 to 700 of the donors excluded around 17 rarely observed V segments, including chromosome 9 orphons, because counts were too low. The authors suggested that the approach could potentially be generalized to other disease states and immunological phenotypes. Cytomegalovirus status was reported to be diagnosed by the classifier with high specificity and sensitivity in both the original and validation cohorts. In an earlier analysis of some 500 of the donors, most TCR beta V segments were observed in productive rearrangements about 90% or about 30% of the time, broadly matching IMGT annotations. Strong co-occurrence of HLA alleles, especially DR and DQ, made assigning TCR associations to individual alleles difficult. A later analysis found that HLA-associated TCR beta chains were more clonally expanded and had lower generation probabilities than equally common non-associated chains. Because some donors lacked HLA typing at each locus, the association tests relied only on the typed subset. Most TCR sequences were seen in very few donors, while some public TCRs were found in many individuals. In vitro tests confirmed that a few of the cytomegalovirus-associated TCR beta chains recognize cytomegalovirus antigens. An association between a missense DCLRE1C variant and V-gene and J-gene trimming of TCR beta chains was found in a later genetic analysis and replicated in an independent cohort. According to a later analysis, TCR association rates differed among HLA loci, with DRB1 alleles showing the most associated TCRs and HLA-C alleles showing the fewest. Presence/absence analyses assumed roughly uniform sequencing depth across donors, an assumption that may not hold. A later analysis found that most CMV-associated TCR beta chains appeared HLA-restricted, with HLA associations seemingly driven largely by CMV exposure. A further reported finding was that TCR beta sequences accurately predicted the HLA-A and HLA-B alleles for most subjects in the first cohort. This cohort had only TCR beta chains sequenced, and the lack of alpha or paired-chain data limited which features could be detected.

The chain was built from TRBV9 and TRBJ2-7; TRBD1 is perhaps the D gene, given 6 matching bases. The sequenced sample consisted of PBMCs. The source of this sequence is a male donor in good health and CMV-seronegative. This receptor carries the CDR3 CASSTLDSSYEQYF. The DNA reads as follows: TGTGCCAGCAGCACCCTGGACAGCTCCTACGAGCAGTACTTC. The CDR3, completed at both ends by the reference TRBV9 and TRBJ2-7 genes, gives the full variable domain DSGVTQTPKHLITATGQRVTLRCSPRSGDLSVYWYQQSLDQGLQFLIQYYNGEERAKGNILERFSAQQFPDLHSELNLSSLELGDSALYFCASSTLDSSYEQYFGPGTRLTVT.